The sequence of this T cell receptor (beta chain) was determined in a study of T-cell reconstitution after alpha-beta-depleted transplantation in children. Study conclusions and caveats: Surviving recipient cells, namely T cells and thymic progenitors, were the source of high day-60 TCRbeta diversity in some patients. In patients about two months after transplant, alpha-beta T cells reportedly arose from several hundred expanded graft clones.

The CDR3 extends over 16 amino acids. Germline V gene lookup returns CDR1 DFQATT and CDR2 SNEGSKA (reference sequence). Trimming at V came to 3 bases and at J to 1 base, leaving 7 bases not matched to a gene. There are many counts of this clonotype. Its antigen is still unknown. For TCRbeta, the library was prepared with unique molecular identifiers. TCRdb redid the calling of the PCR reads with MiXCR, one entry per CDR3 protein. This table has 500,000 to 650,000 distinct CDR3 sequences, 10% to 15% appearing once. V is TRBV20-1 and J is TRBJ2-7; 12 bases fit TRBD2. Material: PBMCs, mostly from graft donor cells, obtained 360 days after TCRalphabeta/CD19-depleted stem cell transplant. This TCR was sampled from a male patient under 18 who had a stem cell transplant for acute myeloid leukemia, so the T cells may come from the graft donor. The CDR3 DNA reads TGCAGTGCTAGCGACCCCGGGACTAGCGGGTCCTACGAGCAGTACTTC. Translated: CSASDPGTSGSYEQYF.